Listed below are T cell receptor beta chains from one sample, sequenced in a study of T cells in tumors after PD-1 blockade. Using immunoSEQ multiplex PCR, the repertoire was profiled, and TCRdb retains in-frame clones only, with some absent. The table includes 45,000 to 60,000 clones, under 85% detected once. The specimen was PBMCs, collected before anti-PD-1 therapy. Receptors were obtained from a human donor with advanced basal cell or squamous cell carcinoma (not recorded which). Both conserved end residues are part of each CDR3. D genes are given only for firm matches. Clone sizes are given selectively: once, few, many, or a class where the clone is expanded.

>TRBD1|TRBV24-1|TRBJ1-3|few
TGTGCCACCAGGGGACAGCATATCTCTGGAAACACCATATATTTT
CATRGQHISGNTIYF
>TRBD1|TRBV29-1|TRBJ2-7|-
TGCAGCGTTGATACCGGGACAGGAGCCTACGAGCAGTACTTC
CSVDTGTGAYEQYF
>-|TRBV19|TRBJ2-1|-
TGTGCCAGTAGTATATGGGGTGAGCAGTTCTTC
CASSIWGEQFF
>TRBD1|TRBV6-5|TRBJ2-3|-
TGTGCCAGTTCATACGGACAGGGTGGGACAGATACGCAGTATTTT
CASSYGQGGTDTQYF
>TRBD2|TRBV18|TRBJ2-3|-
TGTGCCAGCTCACCAAAACCGGCTAGCGGGAGGTGGGGAAGCACAGATACGCAGTATTTT
CASSPKPASGRWGSTDTQYF
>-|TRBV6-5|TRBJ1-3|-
TGTGCCAGCAGTTTGGACATAGGCTCTGGAAACACCATATATTTT
CASSLDIGSGNTIYF
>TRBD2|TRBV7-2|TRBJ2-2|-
TGTGCCAGCAGCTTAGCGGGACTAGCGGGAGGGGCCGGGGAGCTGTTTTTT
CASSLAGLAGGAGELFF
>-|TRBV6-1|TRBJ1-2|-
TGTGCCAGCAGTGAATACGAACGGGGATATGGCTACACCTTC
CASSEYERGYGYTF
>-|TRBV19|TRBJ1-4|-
TGTGCCAGTAACTTAGGGCCTAATGAAAAACTGTTTTTT
CASNLGPNEKLFF
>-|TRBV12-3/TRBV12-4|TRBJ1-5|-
TGTGCCAGCAGTTTCCTAAGGGTACAGCCCCAGCATTTT
CASSFLRVQPQHF
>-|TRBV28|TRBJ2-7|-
TGTGCCAGCAGTATCACCCGGAGCTCCTACGAGCAGTACTTC
CASSITRSSYEQYF
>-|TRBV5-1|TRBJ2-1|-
TGCGCCAGCAGCTTGGTGGGCCCGGACAATGAGCAGTTCTTC
CASSLVGPDNEQFF
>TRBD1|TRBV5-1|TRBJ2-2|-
TGCGCCAGCAGCTTGTCCACCCAGGGGGCCGGGGAGCTGTTTTTT
CASSLSTQGAGELFF
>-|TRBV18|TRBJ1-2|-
TGTGCCAGCTCCCCGGGCCCCGAAGGTGGCTACACCTTC
CASSPGPEGGYTF
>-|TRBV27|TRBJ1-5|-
TGTGCCAGCAGTTTTGGCAGAAATCAGCCCCAGCATTTT
CASSFGRNQPQHF
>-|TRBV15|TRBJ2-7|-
TGTGCCACCAGCAGAGGGCGAGGTAGCGCCTGGGCCGAGCAGTACTTC
CATSRGRGSAWAEQYF
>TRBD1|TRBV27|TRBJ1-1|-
TGTGCCAGCAGTTTGAGGACAGGGGTGAACACTGAAGCTTTCTTT
CASSLRTGVNTEAFF
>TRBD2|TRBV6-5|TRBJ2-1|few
TGTGCCAGCCAGCTAGCGGGAGTGGCTCGGGAGCAGTTCTTC
CASQLAGVAREQFF
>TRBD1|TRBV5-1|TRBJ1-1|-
TGCGCCAGCAGCCTGTTTATCCAGGGGGCGACGAACACTGAAGCTTTCTTT
CASSLFIQGATNTEAFF
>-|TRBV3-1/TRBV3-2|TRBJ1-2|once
TGTGCCAGCAGCCAAGACGTTCCCCCCTATGGCTACACCTTC
CASSQDVPPYGYTF
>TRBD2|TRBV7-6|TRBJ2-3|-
TGTGCCAGCAGCCCCGGGACTAGCGGGGAGGGAGATACGCAGTATTTT
CASSPGTSGEGDTQYF
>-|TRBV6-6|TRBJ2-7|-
TGTGCCAGCAGTTACTCATCGTCCTACGAGCAGTACTTC
CASSYSSSYEQYF
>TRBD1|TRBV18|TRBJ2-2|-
TGTGCCAGCTCACCACCAAGGGCAGGGGGCCCAACCGGGGAGCTGTTTTTT
CASSPPRAGGPTGELFF
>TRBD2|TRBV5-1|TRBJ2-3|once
TGCGCCAGCAGCTCCGGGGGGAATAACGGCGGAGATACGCAGTATTTT
CASSSGGNNGGDTQYF
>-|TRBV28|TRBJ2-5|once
TGTGCCAGCAGTTCCCGTCCAGAGACCCAGTACTTC
CASSSRPETQYF
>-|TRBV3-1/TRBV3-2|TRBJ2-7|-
TGTGCCAGCAGCCAAGATGGACAGCTCCACTACGAGCAGTACTTC
CASSQDGQLHYEQYF
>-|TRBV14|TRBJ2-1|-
TGTGCCAGCAGCCATTTAAGGGGCAATGAGCAGTTCTTC
CASSHLRGNEQFF
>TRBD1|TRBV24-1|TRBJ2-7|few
TGTGCCACCGGGGACAGGGGGAACGACGAGCAGTACTTC
CATGDRGNDEQYF
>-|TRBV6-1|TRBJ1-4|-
TGTGCCAGCAGTGAAGCGCCCGGGAGGTCCGCTAATGAAAAACTGTTTTTT
CASSEAPGRSANEKLFF
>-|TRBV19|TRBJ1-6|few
TGTGCCAGTAGTATACAGGGGAGGAATTCACCCCTCCACTTT
CASSIQGRNSPLHF
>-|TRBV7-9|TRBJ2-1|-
TGTGCCAGCATCCCAGCTTACGGGCCCGAGCAGTTCTTC
CASIPAYGPEQFF
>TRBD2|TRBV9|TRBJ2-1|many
TGTGCCAGCAGCGTAGACGGGGGGGCCTCCTACAATGAGCAGTTCTTC
CASSVDGGASYNEQFF
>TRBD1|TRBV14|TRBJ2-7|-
TGTGCCAGCAGCCAAGGGGACAGTTACCTCTACGAGCAGTACTTC
CASSQGDSYLYEQYF
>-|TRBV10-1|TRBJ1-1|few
TGCGCCAGCAGCGGCGGGACCGCTCGGCGGGCTTTCTTT
CASSGGTARRAFF
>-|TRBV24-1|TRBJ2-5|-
TGTGCCACCAGTTCCCCCCAGCTGGGTTTGTGGACCCAGTACTTC
CATSSPQLGLWTQYF
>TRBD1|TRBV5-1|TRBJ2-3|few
TGCGCCAGCAGCTCCCAGGGACAGGGAGGTCGAGATACGCAGTATTTT
CASSSQGQGGRDTQYF
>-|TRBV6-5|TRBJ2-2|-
TGTGCCAGCAGTTACTGGGAAGCCGGGGAGCTGTTTTTT
CASSYWEAGELFF
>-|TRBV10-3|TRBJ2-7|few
TGTGCCATCAGTGACCGGGGATGGAAGTACTTC
CAISDRGWKYF
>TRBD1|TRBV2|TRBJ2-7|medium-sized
TGTGCCAGCGCTAGGGACCTGTGGGGACAGGGGTTTCACGAGCAGTACTTC
CASARDLWGQGFHEQYF
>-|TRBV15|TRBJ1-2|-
TGTGCCACCAGCAGAGAGTCCCGAGGGGACTATGGCTACACCTTC
CATSRESRGDYGYTF